Shown below are 28 T cell receptor beta chains from a single sample sequenced in a study of cytomegalovirus exposure and HLA in healthy donors. Both 60 Vbeta primers and 13 Jbeta primers went into the PCR. Sequencing was performed with immunoSEQ multiplex PCR; in TCRdb, only in-frame clones are kept and a portion is missing. The table lists 110,000 or so clones, around 70% of them singletons. Sample: PBMCs. All receptors come from a woman between 45 and 60 years old in good health and CMV-seropositive.

The V call is TRBV7-2, the J call TRBJ2-1; D is possibly TRBD1 (5 bases). The V end was cut by 5 bases, the J end by 5 bases, with 13 bases between. CDR1 and CDR2 from the germline V gene are SGHTA and FQGNSA. This CDR3 spans 14 amino acids. The CDR3 loop is CASSPRASNNEQFF. Here the CDR3 DNA reads TGTGCCAGCAGCCCCAGGGCTTCGAACAATGAGCAGTTCTTC.

This clone was counted between two and nine times. This chain joins TRBV7-9 and TRBJ2-1; the D gene is possibly TRBD1 (5 bases). Germline lookup yields CDR1 SEHNR and CDR2 FQNEAQ (reference sequence). Trimming left V 1 base short and J 8 bases short, with 12 bases between. This CDR3 spans 14 amino acids. The CDR3 is CASSLGQGSDEQFF. The CDR3 coding sequence is TGTGCCAGCAGCTTAGGTCAGGGTTCCGATGAGCAGTTCTTC.

CDR3 region: CASSLLGTDTGELFF. CDR3 nucleotides: TGTGCCAGCAGTTTACTCGGGACAGACACCGGGGAGCTGTTTTTT. V is TRBV28 and J is TRBJ2-2, with 7 positions matching TRBD1. This CDR3 has 15 amino acids. Unmatched junction bases numbered 3, after V lost 2 bases and J lost 3 bases. Germline lookup yields CDR1 MDHEN and CDR2 SYDVKM.

This chain uses TRBV14 with TRBJ1-1; D is uncertain. Deletions cut 0 bases from V and 8 bases from J, with 10 bases between. From germline, CDR1 is SGHDN and CDR2 FVKESK. The CDR3 consists of 13 residues. The CDR3: CASSQDLAGEAFF. CDR3 in DNA: TGTGCCAGCAGCCAAGATCTCGCGGGCGAAGCTTTCTTT.

J is TRBJ1-5 and V is TRBV10-2; D not certain. CDR3 length equals 12 residues. The germline V gene has CDR1 WSHSY and CDR2 SAAADI. V was cut by 8 bases and J by 4 bases, with 9 bases left in between. This CDR3 reads CASSWENQPQHF. CDR3 coding DNA: TGCGCCAGCTCTTGGGAGAATCAGCCCCAGCATTTT.

V usage is TRBV28 and J usage is TRBJ2-7, with TRBD2 matching 10 bases. CDR3 length equals 15 residues. With V trimmed by 5 bases and J by 0 bases, 4 bases remained unmatched. The germline V gene has CDR1 MDHEN and CDR2 SYDVKM. The DNA of the CDR3 is TGTGCCAGCAGTGGACTAGCGGTAAGCTCCTACGAGCAGTACTTC. Amino acid sequence: CASSGLAVSSYEQYF.

In its sample, this clone was seen a few times. This chain uses TRBV9 with TRBJ2-3, with D maybe TRBD2 (6 bases). CDR1 SGDLS and CDR2 YYNGEE come from the germline V gene. This CDR3 region has 15 residues. The ends were cut back, 1 base at V and 0 bases at J, with 9 bases in the middle. CDR3 bases: TGTGCCAGCAGCGTATCTAGCGCCAGCACAGATACGCAGTATTTT. This translates into CASSVSSASTDTQYF.

The chain links TRBV30 to TRBJ1-4; weak D call: TRBD1 (6 bases). The V and J ends lost 0 bases and 7 bases respectively, with 9 bases between them. Germline V gene data show CDR1 as GTSNPN and CDR2 as SVGIG (reference sequence). The CDR3 is 13 amino acids. The CDR3 loop reads CAWSVQGGEKLFF. Here the CDR3 DNA reads TGTGCCTGGAGTGTACAGGGTGGTGAAAAACTGTTTTTT. Full variable domain (outside the CDR3, taken from reference TRBV30 and TRBJ1-4): SQTIHQWPATLVQPVGSPLSLECTVEGTSNPNLYWYRQAAGRGLQLLFYSVGIGQISSEVPQNLSASRPQDRQFILSSKKLLLSDSGFYLCAWSVQGGEKLFFGSGTQLSVL.

The chain carries TRBV6-5 and TRBJ1-5, with TRBD1 identical over 10 bases. The CDR3 runs 15 residues. V lost 6 bases, J lost 4 bases, and 6 bases stayed unmatched. CDR1 and CDR2 from the germline V gene are MNHEY and SVGAGI. The CDR3 spells CASSQDRGRNQPQHF. DNA of the CDR3: TGTGCCAGCAGCCAAGACAGGGGGCGTAATCAGCCCCAGCATTTT.

The rearrangement joins TRBV7-2 to TRBJ1-4; D is possibly TRBD1 (6 bases). Per the germline V gene, CDR1 is SGHTA and CDR2 is FQGNSA. The CDR3 is 15 amino acids. Trimming shortened V by 1 base and J by 7 bases, and 13 bases separated the two germline ends. CDR3 loop: CASSLVGTLGEKLFF. For the CDR3, the DNA is TGTGCCAGCAGCTTAGTTGGGACACTGGGTGAAAAACTGTTTTTT.

The V call is TRBV7-9, the J call TRBJ1-1; 7 bases are shared with TRBD1. The trim removed 3 bases at V and 0 bases at J, leaving 1 base unmatched. CDR1 and CDR2 from the germline V gene are SEHNR and FQNEAQ (reference sequence). CDR3 length: 14 amino acids. DNA of the CDR3: TGTGCCAGCAGCTTGACAGGGTTGAACACTGAAGCTTTCTTT. This encodes CASSLTGLNTEAFF.

The rearrangement links TRBV19 to TRBJ2-7; 11 bases agree with TRBD2. CDR3 length: 15 residues. In germline, CDR1 is LNHDA, CDR2 SQIVND (reference sequence). V gave up 6 bases and J gave up 0 bases; unmatched junction bases: 4. The chain's CDR3 is CASSHTSGSSYEQYF. The CDR3 coding sequence is TGTGCCAGTAGCCACACTAGCGGGAGCTCCTACGAGCAGTACTTC.

This rearrangement joins TRBV28 to TRBJ2-5; D is possibly TRBD2 (6 bases). V was clipped by 4 bases and J by 4 bases, with 16 bases between them. CDR1 MDHEN and CDR2 SYDVKM come from the germline V gene. This CDR3 is 15 amino acids long. As DNA, the CDR3 is TGTGCCAGCAGTTCGCCCAGGGTGGGAGGAGAGACCCAGTACTTC. Translating it yields CASSSPRVGGETQYF.

V is TRBV29-1 and J is TRBJ2-5; D remains ambiguous. CDR3 length: 14 amino acids. Germline CDR1 is SQVTM and CDR2 is ANQGSEA. Trimming took 3 bases from V and 2 from J, leaving 13 bases between them. DNA of the CDR3: TGCAGCGTTGATAGCACGCTAAGGCAAGAGACCCAGTACTTC. Translating it yields CSVDSTLRQETQYF. The whole variable domain, filled in from reference TRBV29-1 and TRBJ2-5, reads SAVISQKPSRDICQRGTSLTIQCQVDSQVTMMFWYRQQPGQSLTLIATANQGSEATYESGFVIDKFPISRPNLTFSTLTVSNMSPEDSSIYLCSVDSTLRQETQYFGPGTRLLVL.

The CDR3 is CASSDPRTGVNEQFF. The CDR3 region has the DNA TGTGCCAGCAGTGACCCGAGGACAGGGGTCAATGAGCAGTTCTTC. The rearrangement uses TRBV2 and TRBJ2-1; 9 positions match TRBD1. Germline V gene sequence: CDR1 SNHLY, CDR2 FYNNEI. The CDR3 is 15 residues long. The V and J ends lost 3 bases and 6 bases, in that order; junction bases with no gene match: 6.

The rearrangement joins TRBV30 to TRBJ2-5; possibly TRBD1 for D (5 bases). Judging by the DNA end, TRBJ2-7 fits better; the J call may be wrong. The CDR3 spans 16 residues. Germline loops: CDR1 GTSNPN, CDR2 SVGIG (reference sequence). CDR3 amino acids: CAWSARWGRGVDEQYF. The DNA of the CDR3 is TGTGCCTGGAGTGCCAGGTGGGGCAGAGGAGTCGACGAGCAGTACTTC.

The chain has TRBV12-5 and TRBJ2-1, with 9 bases fitting TRBD1. The length of the CDR3 is 14 residues. Trimming removed 6 bases from V and 8 bases from J; junction bases left unmatched: 8. CDR1 and CDR2 (germline): LGHNT, FRNRAP. The CDR3: CASGSGTGFDEQFF. The CDR3 region has the DNA TGTGCTAGTGGGTCCGGGACAGGGTTCGATGAGCAGTTCTTC.

The chain recombines TRBV7-9 with TRBJ1-1; possibly TRBD1 for D (5 bases). From germline, CDR1 is SEHNR and CDR2 FQNEAQ (reference sequence). The CDR3 contains 14 residues. The germline V and J ends were trimmed by 2 bases and 3 bases, with 10 bases remaining between them. In DNA form, the CDR3 reads TGTGCCAGCAGCTTACAGGGAACGGACACTGAAGCTTTCTTT. This encodes CASSLQGTDTEAFF.

CDR3 amino acids: CSAVDSTDTQYF. For the CDR3, the DNA is TGCAGCGCGGTCGATAGCACAGATACGCAGTATTTT. This rearrangement joins TRBV29-1 to TRBJ2-3; D not certain. The V gene's germline CDR1 is SQVTM and CDR2 ANQGSEA. Trimming removed 7 bases from V and 0 bases from J, with 8 bases in between. CDR3 length: 12 amino acids.

V is TRBV27 and J is TRBJ2-5; TRBD2 aligns across 7 bases. After removal of 2 bases from V and 3 bases from J, the junction contained 9 bases not matched to a gene. There are 16 residues in the CDR3. CDR1 is MNHEY and CDR2 is SMNVEV in the germline V gene (reference sequence). CDR3: CASSLECGGGKETQYF. CDR3 nucleotide sequence: TGTGCCAGCAGTTTAGAGTGCGGGGGAGGGAAAGAGACCCAGTACTTC.

The J gene is TRBJ2-3, the V gene TRBV19; tentatively, D is TRBD2 (5 bases). The CDR3 spans 14 residues. V was cut by 3 bases and J by 2 bases, with 9 bases left in between. Germline V gene lookup returns CDR1 LNHDA and CDR2 SQIVND (reference sequence). In DNA, the CDR3 is TGTGCCAGTAGTATGGCAGACTACACAGATACGCAGTATTTT. The encoded protein is CASSMADYTDTQYF.

This sequence joins TRBV4-1 and TRBJ1-5; 7 bases align to TRBD1. V was pared by 0 bases and J by 4 bases, with 9 bases of the junction left unmatched. From germline, CDR1 is MGHRA and CDR2 YSYEKL. This CDR3 region has 17 residues. This CDR3 is CASSQDLVTGMNQPQHF. In DNA, the CDR3 is TGCGCCAGCAGCCAAGATCTGGTGACAGGGATGAATCAGCCCCAGCATTTT.

This clone turned up a few times. The chain recombines TRBV5-6 with TRBJ1-5; D gene uncertain. The CDR3 is 15 residues long. V gave up 0 bases and J gave up 0 bases, with 7 bases separating them. Germline V gene lookup returns CDR1 SGHDT and CDR2 YYEEEE. The CDR3 is CASSLGAYSNQPQHF. As DNA, the CDR3 is TGTGCCAGCAGCTTGGGGGCATATAGCAATCAGCCCCAGCATTTT.

V is TRBV5-4 and J is TRBJ2-7; 10 bases are a match to TRBD1. V lost 4 bases to trimming and J lost 6 bases; unmatched junction nucleotides: 7. This CDR3 contains 14 residues. CDR1 and CDR2 (germline): SGHNT, YYREEE (reference sequence). CDR3 in amino acids: CASSPDRGYFEQYF. CDR3 in DNA: TGTGCCAGCAGCCCGGACAGGGGGTATTTCGAGCAGTACTTC.

Written as DNA, the CDR3 is TGTGCCAGCAGTTTATCGGGGACACATAGGGGCTACGAGCAGTACTTC. Its translation: CASSLSGTHRGYEQYF. The chain couples TRBV27 to TRBJ2-7; a possible D gene is TRBD1 (6 bases). Germline CDR1 MNHEY, CDR2 SMNVEV (reference sequence). Trimming removed 0 bases from V and 3 bases from J, with 15 bases in between. This CDR3 is 16 amino acids long.

This clone was seen just once. V and J are TRBV28 and TRBJ1-2; 7 bases agree with TRBD1. Germline values: CDR1 MDHEN, CDR2 SYDVKM. There are 16 residues in the CDR3. V shed 4 bases, J shed 7 bases, and the junction held 15 bases outside the gene matches. In nucleotides, the CDR3 is TGTGCCAGCAGTTCAGTCTTAGACAGGGTTCGGGGTGGCTACACCTTC. Its protein is CASSSVLDRVRGGYTF.

This sequence joins TRBV2 and TRBJ2-7; weak D call: TRBD2 (6 bases). CDR1 and CDR2 from the germline V gene are SNHLY and FYNNEI. The V end was cut by 8 bases, the J end by 4 bases, with 18 bases between. The CDR3 runs to 14 residues. The DNA for the CDR3 is TGTGCCAGCTTCCCCGGGACTGGCGTTTACGAGCAGTACGTC. Amino acids: CASFPGTGVYEQYV.

Concerning this clone itself: The same CDR3 can be traced to other DNA sequences in this sample. The rearrangement links TRBV28 to TRBJ1-1; tentatively, D is TRBD1 (5 bases). V lost 5 bases, J lost 1 base, and 8 bases lay in between. The CDR3 has 13 residues. Germline V gives CDR1 MDHEN, CDR2 SYDVKM. In DNA, the CDR3 is TGTGCCAGCAGTCCTGGACAGAACACTGAAGCTTTCTTT. Amino acid sequence: CASSPGQNTEAFF.